The rows below give T cell receptor beta chains drawn from one sample of a study of shared clonotypes between healthy human individuals. Produced via immunoSEQ multiplex PCR; TCRdb's table is partial and in-frame only. The table has over a million clones, more than 95% seen once. Sequencing was carried out using naive CD4+ T cells sorted from blood. These receptors all come from a man aged 25-45 years in good health. Both conserved end residues are part of each CDR3. The D gene is left open where the match is weak. Not every row has a clone size; where given, it reads once, few, many or a size class.

TRBJ1-3,-,TRBV19,-,TGTGCCAGTAGTATAACGGACAGCACTGGAAACACCATATATTTT,CASSITDSTGNTIYF
TRBJ2-7,-,TRBV5-1,-,TGCGCCAGCAGCTTGGGAGGGGTAGAGTACGAGCAGTACTTC,CASSLGGVEYEQYF
TRBJ2-5,TRBD2,TRBV5-4,-,TGTGCCAGCAGCTTGTCCACAGGCGGGGGGGAGACCCAGTACTTC,CASSLSTGGGETQYF
TRBJ2-3,-,TRBV5-1,-,TGCGCCAGCAGCTTCTCCCCGGGACGGGACACAGATACGCAGTATTTT,CASSFSPGRDTDTQYF
TRBJ1-1,TRBD1,TRBV19,-,TGTGCCAGTAGGAACCCCCTGGGACAGCCTGAAGCTTTCTTT,CASRNPLGQPEAFF
TRBJ1-2,-,TRBV7-3,once,TGTGCCAGCAGCCCAGGCCCGGCGGGGAAAATCTATGGCTACACCTTC,CASSPGPAGKIYGYTF
TRBJ2-1,-,TRBV19,-,TGTGCCAGCAACCTCTTCAATGAGCAGTTCTTC,CASNLFNEQFF
TRBJ2-7,TRBD1,TRBV9,-,TGTGCCAGCAGCGTACGAACAGGGGTATCCTACGAGCAGTACTTC,CASSVRTGVSYEQYF
TRBJ2-1,TRBD2,TRBV19,once,TGTGCCAGTAGCGGACTAGCGGGAGGGCCACATGAGCAGTTCTTC,CASSGLAGGPHEQFF
TRBJ2-7,-,TRBV5-1,-,TGCGCCAGCAGCTTAGACTGGAGCTCCTACGAGCAGTACTTC,CASSLDWSSYEQYF
TRBJ2-1,TRBD2,TRBV14,-,TGTGCCAGCAGCCAAGCGTACTCCGGGACTAGCGGAAAAAGCTCCTACAATGAGCAGTTCTTC,CASSQAYSGTSGKSSYNEQFF
TRBJ2-3,TRBD1,TRBV7-9,-,TGTGCCAGCAGCTACGGGACAGGGGGTATAGATACGCAGTATTTT,CASSYGTGGIDTQYF